Each of the 15 T cell receptor beta chains below was sequenced from the same sample in a study of siplizumab effects on memory and regulatory T cells (dated by TCRdb to about 2019). Libraries came from the immunoSEQ multiplex PCR assay. The clones in this table, taken by TCRdb from immuneACCESS, are in-frame only. Not every clone is retained; where verified, under half of the shortfall comes from an unresolved V gene, and the cause of the rest is unknown. The sample yields more than 90,000 clones; around nine tenths were counted once. More than 10% of the sample comes from the top ten. The source material was non-Treg CD4+ T cells sorted from blood. The meaning of the sample's cell subset or site label: FACS-sorted unstimulated CD4+ non-regulatory T cells. All receptors come from a human donor in good health.

The chain recombines TRBV28 with TRBJ2-1; the D gene is possibly TRBD2 (6 bases). With 7 bases removed from V and 4 bases from J, the gap between germline ends came to 20 bases. Germline lookup yields CDR1 MDHEN and CDR2 SYDVKM. The CDR3 sequence is 16 residues long. The CDR3 DNA reads as TGTGCCAGCACTTTCGACGTGGAGGGAACGTACAATGAGCAGTTCTTC. This sequence encodes CASTFDVEGTYNEQFF.

The genes are TRBV10-1 and TRBJ1-5; D is perhaps TRBD1 (6 bases). Germline loops: CDR1 WNHNN, CDR2 SYGVQD (reference sequence). V shed 7 bases and J shed 0 bases, with 16 bases lying between them. This CDR3 is built from 16 residues. As DNA, the CDR3 is TGCGCCAGCATCAGGCCGGGACACCATAGCAATCAGCCCCAGCATTTT. The encoded protein is CASIRPGHHSNQPQHF.

The chain carries TRBV19 and TRBJ2-5; D uncertain. V was shortened by 5 bases and J by 2 bases, with 6 bases between the two germline ends. The CDR3 totals 12 residues. Germline CDR1 and CDR2: LNHDA and SQIVND (reference sequence). CDR3 loop: CASSLTQETQYF. The CDR3 DNA is TGTGCCAGTAGTCTCACACAAGAGACCCAGTACTTC.

CDR3 region: CASSFQEQTEQFF. CDR3 DNA: TGTGCCAGCAGCTTCCAGGAGCAGACTGAGCAGTTCTTC. V gene TRBV7-6 combines with J gene TRBJ2-1, with D uncertain. The CDR3 runs 13 residues. Germline CDR1 and CDR2: SGHVS and FNYEAQ. Trimming stripped 3 bases from V and 9 bases from J, with 12 bases between. The whole variable domain, remainder taken from reference TRBV7-6 and TRBJ2-1, is GAGVSQSPRYKVTKRGQDVALRCDPISGHVSLYWYRQALGQGPEFLTYFNYEAQQDKSGLPNDRFSAERPEGSISTLTIQRTEQRDSAMYRCASSFQEQTEQFFGPGTRLTVL.

This chain joins TRBV12-5 and TRBJ2-1, with D possibly being TRBD2 (6 bases). V lost 5 bases to trimming and J lost 12 bases, with 14 bases between them. This CDR3 region has 12 residues. Germline CDR1 LGHNT, CDR2 FRNRAP. In nucleotides, the CDR3 is TGTGCTAGTGGTACACGGGAGCTGGGGCAGTTCTTC. This codes for CASGTRELGQFF.

The chain employs TRBV30 and TRBJ2-2, with D unresolved. Germline V gene data show CDR1 as GTSNPN and CDR2 as SVGIG (reference sequence). The germline V and J ends were trimmed by 0 bases and 2 bases, with 7 bases remaining between them. The CDR3 length is 14 residues. Here the CDR3 DNA reads TGTGCCTGGAGTGTATTATCCAACACCGGGGAGCTGTTTTTT. Translated: CAWSVLSNTGELFF.

This chain uses TRBV25-1 with TRBJ2-6; no definite D call. The CDR3 loop spans 14 amino acids. Looked up from germline, CDR1 is MGHDK and CDR2 is SYGVNS. V lost 5 bases to trimming and J lost 0 bases, with 5 bases between them. In nucleotides, the CDR3 is TGTGCCAGCAGTCTCAGCTCTGGGGCCAACGTCCTGACTTTC. Translated, it gives CASSLSSGANVLTF.

This clone has a single count. This chain connects TRBV10-3 to TRBJ1-5; TRBD1 matches at 7 bases. This CDR3 is 13 amino acids long. Trimming at V came to 4 bases and at J to 7 bases, leaving 4 bases not matched to a gene. Germline loops: CDR1 ENHRY, CDR2 SYGVKD. The CDR3 loop reads CAISATGPQPQHF. As DNA, the CDR3 is TGTGCCATCAGTGCGACAGGGCCCCAGCCCCAGCATTTT.

V usage is TRBV19 and J usage is TRBJ1-4; no clear D. CDR3 size: 14 residues. The germline V gene encodes CDR1 LNHDA and CDR2 SQIVND (reference sequence). The V gene lost 1 base and the J gene lost 8 bases, with 11 bases spanning the gap. CDR3: CASSIGDAREKLFF. The CDR3 coding sequence is TGTGCCAGTAGTATAGGAGACGCGAGGGAAAAACTGTTTTTT.

This clone was observed once. V is TRBV6-1 and J is TRBJ2-5, with TRBD2 matching 7 bases. Germline trimming cut 6 bases from V and 7 bases from J; bases unmatched to any gene: 2. The CDR3 has 11 residues. In germline, CDR1 is MNHNS, CDR2 SASEGT. In nucleotides, the CDR3 is TGTGCCAGCAGGGGCGGGGGGACCCAGTACTTC. Its translation: CASRGGGTQYF.

This clone was recorded a few times. The V and J genes are TRBV28 and TRBJ2-6, with 7 bases matching TRBD1. The CDR3 loop spans 16 amino acids. V lost 6 bases and J lost 2; bases outside the gene matches: 7. CDR1 MDHEN and CDR2 SYDVKM come from the germline V gene. This chain's CDR3 is CASRGDSQTGANVLTF. In nucleotides, the CDR3 is TGTGCCAGCAGAGGGGACAGCCAGACTGGGGCCAACGTCCTGACTTTC.

The chain recombines TRBV29-1 with TRBJ2-7; 7 bases align to TRBD2. Trimming took 3 bases from V and 3 from J; bases not matched to a gene: 11. The CDR3 is 15 residues long. CDR1 SQVTM and CDR2 ANQGSEA come from the germline V gene. The CDR3 here is CSVESTGTGGYEQYF. Here the CDR3 DNA reads TGCAGCGTTGAGTCGACCGGGACGGGAGGCTACGAGCAGTACTTC.

V gene TRBV6-1 combines with J gene TRBJ1-2, with no clear D. CDR1 and CDR2 from the germline V gene are MNHNS and SASEGT. CDR3 size: 15 residues. The ends were cut back, 2 bases at V and 8 bases at J, with 18 bases in the middle. The CDR3: CASSEPGAYKEGYTF. The CDR3 bases are TGTGCCAGCAGTGAACCGGGAGCCTATAAAGAGGGCTACACCTTC.

The chain has TRBV4-2 and TRBJ2-1, with a tentative D call TRBD2 (6 bases). CDR1 is LGHNA, CDR2 YNFKEQ, per germline. The ends were cut back, 1 base at V and 0 bases at J, with 13 bases in the middle. The CDR3 consists of 17 residues. CDR3 DNA: TGTGCCAGCAGCCAAGTACTTGACGGGAGCTCCTACAATGAGCAGTTCTTC. Translation: CASSQVLDGSSYNEQFF.

The chain employs TRBV15 and TRBJ2-3, with no clear D. CDR1 is LNHNV and CDR2 is YYDKDF in the germline V gene (reference sequence). The CDR3 length is 14 residues. V dropped 5 bases and J dropped 3 bases, with 12 bases sitting between them. The CDR3 coding sequence is TGTGCCACCAGCGGCCTCCTAACGACAGATACGCAGTATTTT. Amino acids: CATSGLLTTDTQYF.